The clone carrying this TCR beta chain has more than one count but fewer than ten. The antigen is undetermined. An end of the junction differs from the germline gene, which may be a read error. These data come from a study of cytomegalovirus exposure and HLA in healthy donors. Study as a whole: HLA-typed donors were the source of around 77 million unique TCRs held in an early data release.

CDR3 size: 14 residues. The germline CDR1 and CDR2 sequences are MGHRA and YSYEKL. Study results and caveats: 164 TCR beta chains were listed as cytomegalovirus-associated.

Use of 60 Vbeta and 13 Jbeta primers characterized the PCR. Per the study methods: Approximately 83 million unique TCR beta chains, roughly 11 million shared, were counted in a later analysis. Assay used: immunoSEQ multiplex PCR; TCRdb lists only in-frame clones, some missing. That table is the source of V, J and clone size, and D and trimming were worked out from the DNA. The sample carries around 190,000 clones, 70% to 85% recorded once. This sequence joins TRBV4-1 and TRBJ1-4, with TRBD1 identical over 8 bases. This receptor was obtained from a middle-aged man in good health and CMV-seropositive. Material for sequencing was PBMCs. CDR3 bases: TGCGCCAGCACCCAAGGGACAGGCGGTGAAAAACTGTTTTTT. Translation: CASTQGTGGEKLFF.